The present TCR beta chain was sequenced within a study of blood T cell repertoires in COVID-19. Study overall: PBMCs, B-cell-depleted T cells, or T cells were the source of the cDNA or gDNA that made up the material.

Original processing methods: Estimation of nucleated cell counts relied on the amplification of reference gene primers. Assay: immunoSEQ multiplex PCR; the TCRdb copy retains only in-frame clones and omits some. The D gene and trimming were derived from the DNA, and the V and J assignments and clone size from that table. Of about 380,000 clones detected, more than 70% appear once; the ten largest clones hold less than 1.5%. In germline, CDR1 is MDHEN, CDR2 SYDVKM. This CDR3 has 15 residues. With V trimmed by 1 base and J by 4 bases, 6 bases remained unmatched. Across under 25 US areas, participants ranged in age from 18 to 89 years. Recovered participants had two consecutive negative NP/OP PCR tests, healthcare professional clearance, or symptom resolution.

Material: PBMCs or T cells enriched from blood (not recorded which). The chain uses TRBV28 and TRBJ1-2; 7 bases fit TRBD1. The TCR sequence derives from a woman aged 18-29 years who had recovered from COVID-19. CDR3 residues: CASSLLAGGSYGYTF. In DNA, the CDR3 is TGTGCCAGCAGTTTATTGGCAGGGGGGAGCTATGGCTACACCTTC.